This T cell receptor (beta chain) came from a study of beta chain features in type 1 diabetes. Study findings and constraints: Using cDNA template may skew counts toward highly expressing activated cells. Moderate yet significant TCRB CDR3 shortening was seen in Type 1 diabetes patients in all four CD4+ subsets. At VDJ recombination sites, type 1 diabetes patients had fewer insertions and more deleted nucleotides.

Comment on this clone: Its specificity is not known.

V trimming: 6 bases; J trimming: 5 bases; junction bases outside the gene matches: 9. CDR1 is MDHEN, CDR2 SYDVKM, per germline. The CDR3 covers 14 residues. The whole isolated RNA underwent reverse transcription, so sequencing captured expressed TCRB transcripts. Assay: immunoSEQ multiplex PCR; the TCRdb copy retains only in-frame clones and omits some. This table has about 180,000 clones, about 8% appearing once. The sequence was obtained from a woman between 35 and 50 years old with type 1 diabetes. Sequencing was done on a sample of central memory CD4+ T cells from blood. This chain joins TRBV28 and TRBJ2-7; 8 positions match TRBD1. CDR3 coding DNA: TGTGCCAGCAGCCCAGGACAGGGCCGGGACGAGCAGTACTTC. Encoded protein: CASSPGQGRDEQYF.